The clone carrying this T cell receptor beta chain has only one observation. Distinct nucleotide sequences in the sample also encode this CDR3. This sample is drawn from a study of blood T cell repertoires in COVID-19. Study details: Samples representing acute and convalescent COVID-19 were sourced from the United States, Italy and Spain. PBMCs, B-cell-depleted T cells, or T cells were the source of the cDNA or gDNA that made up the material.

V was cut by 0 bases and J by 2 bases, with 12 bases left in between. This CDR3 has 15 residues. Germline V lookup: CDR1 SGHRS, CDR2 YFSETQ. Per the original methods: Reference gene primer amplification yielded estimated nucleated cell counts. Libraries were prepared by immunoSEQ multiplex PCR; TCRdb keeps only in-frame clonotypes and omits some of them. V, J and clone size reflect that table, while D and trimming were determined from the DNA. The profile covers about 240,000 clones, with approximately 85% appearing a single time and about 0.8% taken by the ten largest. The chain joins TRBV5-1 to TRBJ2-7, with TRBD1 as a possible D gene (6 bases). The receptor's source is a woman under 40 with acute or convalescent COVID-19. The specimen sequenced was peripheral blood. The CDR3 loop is CASSLAGGLAYEQYF. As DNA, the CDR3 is TGCGCCAGCAGCTTGGCTGGGGGCTTGGCCTACGAGCAGTACTTC.